This T cell receptor beta chain was sequenced for a study of blood T cell repertoires in COVID-19 (dated by TCRdb to between 2020 and 2021). For context, the study as a whole: Samples from collaborators originated in the United States, Italy and Spain and spanned both the acute and convalescent phases of COVID-19. The prospective study material was composed of cDNA or gDNA derived from T cells, B-cell-depleted T cells, or PBMCs. Deeply sampled blood TCRbeta repertoires from subjects exposed to, actively infected with, or recovered from COVID-19 were included in the dataset. A freely available public database, intended as a resource for researchers studying the immune response to SARS-CoV-2, is where the repertoires were released. The samples were drawn from the first 160 participants of the ongoing ImmuneRACE study and from some 1,300 subjects provided by 6 global collaborators. Nearly every sample came with metadata listing a de-identified subject ID, COVID-19 status, age in years and sex. HLA class I and class II types, where available, came from metadata supplied by the sample provider rather than from assay-based typing.

At one collaborating source in Seattle, patients were enrolled during active infection and were followed longitudinally through the course of disease. Collaborating institutions collected whole blood in K2EDTA tubes following their own protocols. Collaborator samples were shipped for TCRbeta analysis as frozen whole blood, isolated PBMCs, or DNA extracted from either sample type. The immunoSEQ Assay, a bias-controlled multiplex PCR, was used to amplify TCRbeta CDR3 regions from genomic DNA. In the source study's methods: The number of nucleated cells in each sample was estimated by amplification of reference gene primers within the assay. To quantify the absolute abundance of each unique TCRbeta CDR3 rearrangement, sequence reads were collapsed and filtered. For each sample, productive Simpson clonality was calculated as the square root of Simpson's diversity index across productive rearrangements. What TCRdb holds here is the immuneACCESS table cut down to in-frame rearrangements. Part of the clones is not present; checked against another copy, under half of the missing clones reflect an unresolved V gene, and the others are unexplained. The D gene and trimming were derived from the DNA, and the V and J assignments and clone size from that table. This sample is represented by fewer than 500,000 clones; around 90% of them were singletons. About 0.91% of the sample rests with the top ten.

The CDR3 covers 16 residues, taking in both the cysteine and the phenylalanine. The DNA shown is the 48-base CDR3, in frame from base 1. The germline V gene (reference sequence) sets CDR1 to LGHDT and CDR2 to YNNKEL. Germline trimming amounts to 0 bases on V and 6 bases on J, with 7 as the count of junction bases outside the gene matches. What the work shows at the level of the full study, not this receptor alone: How much clinical and demographic metadata was included differed by source and by participant, and the metadata was provided uncurated.

In the case of this clone: Its antigen is currently not known. The sample holds no much larger clone one base away, and base qualities are not on file.

The source of this sequence is a man aged 18-30 years with COVID-19, enrolled during active disease. This receptor chain uses TRBV3-1 (or the pseudogene TRBV3-2) and TRBJ2-7, and TRBD2 matches 11 of the central bases. The sequenced sample consisted of peripheral blood. The bases are TGTGCCAGCAGCCAAGATATCACTAGCGGGGGTCGCGAGCAGTACTTC. Translated, this gives CASSQDITSGGREQYF.